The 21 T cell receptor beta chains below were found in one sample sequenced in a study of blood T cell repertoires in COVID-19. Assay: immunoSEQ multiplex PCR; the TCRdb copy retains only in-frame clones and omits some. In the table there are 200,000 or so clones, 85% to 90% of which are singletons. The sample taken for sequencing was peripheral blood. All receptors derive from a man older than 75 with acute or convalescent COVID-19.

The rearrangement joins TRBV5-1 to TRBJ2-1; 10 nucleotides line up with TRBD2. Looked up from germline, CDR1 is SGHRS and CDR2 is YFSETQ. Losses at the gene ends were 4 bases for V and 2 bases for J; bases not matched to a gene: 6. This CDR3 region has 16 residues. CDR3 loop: CASSPRLAGAYNEQFF. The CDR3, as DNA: TGCGCCAGCAGCCCAAGGCTAGCGGGGGCCTACAATGAGCAGTTCTTC.

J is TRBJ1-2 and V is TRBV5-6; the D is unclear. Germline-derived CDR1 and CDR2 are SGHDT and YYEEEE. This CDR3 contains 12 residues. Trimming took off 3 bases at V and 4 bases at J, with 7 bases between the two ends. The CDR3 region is CASSSGVYGYTF. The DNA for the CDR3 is TGTGCCAGCAGCTCGGGAGTCTATGGCTACACCTTC.

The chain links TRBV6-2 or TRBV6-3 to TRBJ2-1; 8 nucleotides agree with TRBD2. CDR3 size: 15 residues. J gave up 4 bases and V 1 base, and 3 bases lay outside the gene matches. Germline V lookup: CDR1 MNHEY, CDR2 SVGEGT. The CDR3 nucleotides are TGTGCCAGCAGTTACTATGTAGCGGGGTACAATGAGCAGTTCTTC. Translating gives CASSYYVAGYNEQFF.

The CDR3 coding sequence is TGTGCCAGTAGTCGAGGGGGAAACTCTGGAAACACCATATATTTT. This codes for CASSRGGNSGNTIYF. The V gene is TRBV19, the J gene TRBJ1-3; D perhaps matches TRBD1 (6 bases). V lost 5 bases and J 0 bases, leaving 11 bases between the germline ends. The germline V gene has CDR1 LNHDA and CDR2 SQIVND (reference sequence). The CDR3 contains 15 residues. Full variable domain (outside the CDR3, taken from reference TRBV19 and TRBJ1-3): DGGITQSPKYLFRKEGQNVTLSCEQNLNHDAMYWYRQDPGQGLRLIYYSQIVNDFQKGDIAEGYSVSREKKESFPLTVTSAQKNPTAFYLCASSRGGNSGNTIYFGEGSWLTVV.

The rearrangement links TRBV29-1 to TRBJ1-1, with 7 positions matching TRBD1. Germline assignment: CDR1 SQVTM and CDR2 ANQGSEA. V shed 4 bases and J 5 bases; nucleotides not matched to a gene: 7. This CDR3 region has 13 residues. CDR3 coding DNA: TGCAGCGTTGGGGTTAGGGGGCAAACTGAAGCTTTCTTT. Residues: CSVGVRGQTEAFF. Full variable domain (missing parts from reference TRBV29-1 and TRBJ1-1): SAVISQKPSRDICQRGTSLTIQCQVDSQVTMMFWYRQQPGQSLTLIATANQGSEATYESGFVIDKFPISRPNLTFSTLTVSNMSPEDSSIYLCSVGVRGQTEAFFGQGTRLTVV.

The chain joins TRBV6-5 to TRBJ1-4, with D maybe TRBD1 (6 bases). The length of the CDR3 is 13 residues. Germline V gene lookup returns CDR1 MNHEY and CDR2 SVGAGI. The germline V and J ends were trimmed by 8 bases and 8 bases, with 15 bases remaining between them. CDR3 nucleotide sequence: TGTGCCAGCCAGGGGAAGGTTATGGAAAAACTGTTTTTT. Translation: CASQGKVMEKLFF.

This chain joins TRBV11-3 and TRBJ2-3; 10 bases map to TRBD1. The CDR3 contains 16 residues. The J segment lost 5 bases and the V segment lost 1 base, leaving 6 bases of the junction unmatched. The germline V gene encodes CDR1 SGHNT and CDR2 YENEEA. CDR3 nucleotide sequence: TGTGCCAGCAGCTTAGGGGGACAGGGGATCGGAGATACGCAGTATTTT. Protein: CASSLGGQGIGDTQYF.

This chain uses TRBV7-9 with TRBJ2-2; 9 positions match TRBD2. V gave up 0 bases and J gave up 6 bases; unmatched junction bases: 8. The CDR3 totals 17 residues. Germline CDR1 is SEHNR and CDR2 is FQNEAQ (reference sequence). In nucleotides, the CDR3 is TGTGCCAGCAGCTTAGCCGGGACTAGCTTGATTCCCGGGGAGCTGTTTTTT. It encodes CASSLAGTSLIPGELFF. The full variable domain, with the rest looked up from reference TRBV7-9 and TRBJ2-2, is DTGVSQNPRHKITKRGQNVTFRCDPISEHNRLYWYRQTLGQGPEFLTYFQNEAQLEKSRLLSDRFSAERPKGSFSTLEIQRTEQGDSAMYLCASSLAGTSLIPGELFFGEGSRLTVL.

The CDR3 nucleotides are TGTGCCAGCAGCCTCCGGGACTACATTCCCAATGAGCAGTTCTTC. Its protein product is CASSLRDYIPNEQFF. The chain uses TRBV7-2 and TRBJ2-1; TRBD2 matches at 7 bases. V was pared by 5 bases and J by 6 bases, with 10 bases of the junction left unmatched. The CDR3 spans 15 residues. Per the germline V gene, CDR1 is SGHTA and CDR2 is FQGNSA.

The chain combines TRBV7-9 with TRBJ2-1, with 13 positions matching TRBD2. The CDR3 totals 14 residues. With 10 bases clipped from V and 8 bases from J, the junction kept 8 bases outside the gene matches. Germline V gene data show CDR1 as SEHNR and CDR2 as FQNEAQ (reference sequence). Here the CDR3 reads CATSGTSGNYEQFF. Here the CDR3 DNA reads TGTGCCACCTCCGGGACTAGCGGGAATTATGAGCAGTTCTTC.

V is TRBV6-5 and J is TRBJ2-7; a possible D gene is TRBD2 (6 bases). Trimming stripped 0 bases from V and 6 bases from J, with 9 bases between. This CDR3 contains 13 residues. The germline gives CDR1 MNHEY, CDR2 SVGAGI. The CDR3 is CASSYSAGSEQYV. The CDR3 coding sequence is TGTGCCAGCAGTTACTCGGCGGGGTCCGAGCAGTACGTC.

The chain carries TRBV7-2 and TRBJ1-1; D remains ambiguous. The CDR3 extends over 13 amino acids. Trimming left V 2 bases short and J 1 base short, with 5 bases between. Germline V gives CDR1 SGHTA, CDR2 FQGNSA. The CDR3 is CASSLRGNTEAFF. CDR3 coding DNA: TGTGCCAGCAGCTTACGAGGGAACACTGAAGCTTTCTTT.

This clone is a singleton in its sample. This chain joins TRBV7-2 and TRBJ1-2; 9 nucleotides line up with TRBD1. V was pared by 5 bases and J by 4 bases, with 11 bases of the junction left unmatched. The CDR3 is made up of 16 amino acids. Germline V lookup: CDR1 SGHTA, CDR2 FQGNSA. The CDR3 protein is CASSPPMTGGFYGYTF. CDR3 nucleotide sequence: TGTGCCAGCAGCCCCCCAATGACAGGGGGGTTCTATGGCTACACCTTC.

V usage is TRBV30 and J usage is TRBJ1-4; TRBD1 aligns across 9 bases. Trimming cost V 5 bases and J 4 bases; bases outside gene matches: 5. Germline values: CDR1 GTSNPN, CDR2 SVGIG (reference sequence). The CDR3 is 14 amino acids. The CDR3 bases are TGTGCCTGGCTATACAGGGGGCTTAATGAAAAACTGTTTTTT. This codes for CAWLYRGLNEKLFF.

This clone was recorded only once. The CDR3 loop is CSVSLNSGRADTQYF. Written as DNA, the CDR3 is TGCAGCGTTTCCTTGAATAGCGGGAGGGCCGATACGCAGTATTTT. The V call is TRBV29-1, the J call TRBJ2-3; 11 bases match TRBD2. This CDR3 comprises 15 residues. Germline loops: CDR1 SQVTM, CDR2 ANQGSEA. Trimming at V came to 5 bases and at J to 6 bases, leaving 10 bases not matched to a gene.

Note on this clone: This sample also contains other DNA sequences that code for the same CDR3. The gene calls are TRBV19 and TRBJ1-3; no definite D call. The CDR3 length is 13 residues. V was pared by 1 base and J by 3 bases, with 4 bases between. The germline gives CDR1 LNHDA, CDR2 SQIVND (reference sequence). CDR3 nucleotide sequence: TGTGCCAGTAGTATAGGAGGTGGAAACACCATATATTTT. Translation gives CASSIGGGNTIYF.

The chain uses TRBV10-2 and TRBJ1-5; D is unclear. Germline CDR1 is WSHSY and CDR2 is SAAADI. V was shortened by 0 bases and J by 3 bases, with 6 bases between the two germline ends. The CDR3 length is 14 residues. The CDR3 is CASSESGLNQPQHF. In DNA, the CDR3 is TGCGCCAGCAGTGAGTCTGGCCTCAATCAGCCCCAGCATTTT.

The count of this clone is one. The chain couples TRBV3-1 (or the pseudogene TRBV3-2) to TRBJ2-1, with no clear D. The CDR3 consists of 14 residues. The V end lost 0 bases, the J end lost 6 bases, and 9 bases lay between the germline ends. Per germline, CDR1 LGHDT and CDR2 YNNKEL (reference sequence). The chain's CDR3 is CASSQEAVGNEQFF. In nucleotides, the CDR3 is TGTGCCAGCAGCCAAGAGGCTGTTGGCAATGAGCAGTTCTTC.

The CDR3 region has the DNA TGTGCCAGCAGCAGCAACAGGGGAGCACAAGAGACCCAGTACTTC. Translating it yields CASSSNRGAQETQYF. V and J are TRBV7-8 and TRBJ2-5, with 7 bases aligning to TRBD1. Losses at the gene ends were 5 bases for V and 2 bases for J; bases not matched to a gene: 8. Germline V gene sequence: CDR1 SGHVS, CDR2 FQNEAQ. CDR3 size: 15 residues.

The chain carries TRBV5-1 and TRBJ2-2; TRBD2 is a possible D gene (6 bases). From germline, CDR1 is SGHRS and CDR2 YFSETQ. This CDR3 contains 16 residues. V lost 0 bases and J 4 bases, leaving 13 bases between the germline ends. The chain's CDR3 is CASSLALGLSTGELFF. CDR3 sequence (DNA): TGCGCCAGCAGCTTGGCCCTGGGACTCAGCACCGGGGAGCTGTTTTTT.

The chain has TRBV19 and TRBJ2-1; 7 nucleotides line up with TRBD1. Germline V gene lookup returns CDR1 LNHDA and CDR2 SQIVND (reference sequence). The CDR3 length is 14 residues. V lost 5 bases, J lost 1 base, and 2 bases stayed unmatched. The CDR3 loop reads CASSLGQSYNEQFF. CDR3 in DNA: TGTGCCAGTAGTTTGGGACAGTCCTACAATGAGCAGTTCTTC.